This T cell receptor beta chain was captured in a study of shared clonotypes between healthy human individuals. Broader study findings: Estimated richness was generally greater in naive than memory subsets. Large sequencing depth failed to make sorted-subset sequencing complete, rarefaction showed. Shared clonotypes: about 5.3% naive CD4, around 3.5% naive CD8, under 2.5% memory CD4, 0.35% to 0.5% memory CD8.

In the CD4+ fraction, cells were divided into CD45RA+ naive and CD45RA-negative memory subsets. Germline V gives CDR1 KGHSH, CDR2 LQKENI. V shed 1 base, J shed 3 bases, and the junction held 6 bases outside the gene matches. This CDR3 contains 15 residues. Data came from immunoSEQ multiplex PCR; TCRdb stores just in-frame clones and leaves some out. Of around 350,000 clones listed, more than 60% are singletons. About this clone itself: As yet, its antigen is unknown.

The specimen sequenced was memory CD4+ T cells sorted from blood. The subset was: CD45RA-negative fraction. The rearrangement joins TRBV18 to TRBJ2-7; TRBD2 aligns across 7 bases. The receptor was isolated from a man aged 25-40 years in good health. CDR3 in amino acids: CASSPLEGGGYEQYF. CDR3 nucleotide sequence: TGTGCCAGCTCACCACTGGAAGGCGGGGGCTACGAGCAGTACTTC. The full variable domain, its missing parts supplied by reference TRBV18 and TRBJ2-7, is NAGVMQNPRHLVRRRGQEARLRCSPMKGHSHVYWYRQLPEEGLKFMVYLQKENIIDESGMPKERFSAEFPKEGPSILRIQQVVRGDSAAYFCASSPLEGGGYEQYFGPGTRLTVT.